This T cell receptor (beta chain) comes out of a study of blood T cell repertoires in COVID-19. As for the study in general: Samples representing acute and convalescent COVID-19 were sourced from the United States, Italy and Spain. The cDNA or gDNA used as material had been derived from T cells, B-cell-depleted T cells, or PBMCs.

As originally analysed: Counts of nucleated cells, estimated from reference gene primer amplification, were obtained. The method was immunoSEQ multiplex PCR; TCRdb's version includes in-frame clones alone and lacks a portion of them. The V and J calls and clone size are taken from that table; D and trimming were inferred from the DNA. The repertoire has roughly 71,000 clones, roughly 86% of them found once; the top ten carry approximately 29%. This CDR3 has 13 residues. The TCR originated in a man in his fifties or sixties with acute or convalescent COVID-19. The sequenced material came from peripheral blood. V gene TRBV21-1 combines with J gene TRBJ2-7; TRBD2, the D gene given by the table, was not confirmed from the DNA. TRBV21-1 is labeled a pseudogene. CDR3 DNA sequence: TGTGCCAGCAGCAAATGCCCCGGGGGGGAGCAGTACTTC. Its protein is CASSKCPGGEQYF.